Here is one TCR beta chain with its context. Its antigen remains unknown. At the DNA level, this CDR3 is encoded by other sequences in the same sample as well. This sample stems from a study of cytomegalovirus exposure and HLA in healthy donors. Study-wide results and limits: TRBV6-2, TRBV6-3 and some other V segments were excluded as indistinguishable. In an earlier analysis, most TCR beta V segments were productive about 87% or about 30% of the time. The likely origin of a cluster of highly shared sequence variants was a sequencing artifact.

PCR used 60 Vbeta primers and 13 Jbeta primers. Profiled with immunoSEQ multiplex PCR; TCRdb holds only in-frame clones, not every one. The data contain approximately 110,000 clones, just under 75% of them singletons. CDR1 is ENHRY, CDR2 SYGVKD, per germline. With 3 bases removed from V and 3 bases from J, the gap between germline ends came to 9 bases. This CDR3 has 13 amino acids. The chain carries TRBV10-3 and TRBJ2-7; possible D gene TRBD1, 6 bases. Sequenced: PBMCs. This TCR was sampled from a man aged 50 to 60 in good health and CMV-seropositive. The CDR3 here is CAISESTGYEQYF. The CDR3 DNA follows: TGTGCCATCAGTGAATCGACAGGCTACGAGCAGTACTTC.